This TCR beta chain is drawn from a study of blood T cell repertoires in COVID-19 (dated by TCRdb to about 2020). In the study overall: Collaborator samples came from the United States, Italy and Spain and covered acute and convalescent phases of COVID-19. The prospective study material was composed of cDNA or gDNA derived from T cells, B-cell-depleted T cells, or PBMCs. Where HLA class I and class II types were available, the types were taken from metadata supplied by the sample provider, not from assay-based typing. The samples were drawn from the first 160 participants of the ongoing ImmuneRACE study and from 950 to 1,500 subjects provided by 6 global collaborators. The repertoires were released in a freely available public database meant as a resource for research on the immune response to SARS-CoV-2. The sample metadata nearly always contained a de-identified subject ID, COVID-19 status, age in years and sex. Deeply sampled blood TCRbeta repertoires from subjects exposed to, actively infected with, or recovered from COVID-19 were included in the dataset. General study outcomes and caveats: How much clinical and demographic metadata was included differed by source and by participant, and the metadata was provided uncurated.

As regards this clone: Which antigen it targets is not known. Qualities for individual bases were not recorded, and no much larger clone is one base off.

Collaborating institutions collected whole blood in K2EDTA tubes following their own protocols. For TCRbeta analysis, collaborators shipped samples as frozen whole blood, isolated PBMCs, or DNA extracted from either of those sample types. TCRbeta CDR3 regions were amplified from genomic DNA by means of the immunoSEQ Assay, a bias-controlled multiplex PCR. Processing in the source paper ran as follows. Nucleated cell counts per sample were estimated from amplification of reference gene primers within the assay. To quantify the absolute abundance of each unique TCRbeta CDR3 rearrangement, sequence reads were collapsed and filtered. Productive Simpson clonality was computed per sample as the square root of Simpson's diversity index over productive rearrangements. Not all clones reach the TCRdb copy of this immuneACCESS table, which keeps in-frame sequences only. Checked studies attribute under half of the gap to unresolved V genes and leave the rest unexplained. That table supplies the V and J calls and clone size; D and trimming were determined from the DNA. Present in this sample are fewer than 200,000 clones, 85% of which were seen just once. 1.1% of the sample belongs to the ten largest clones.

The germline V gene (reference sequence) specifies LNHDA as CDR1 and SQIVND as CDR2. The CDR3 numbers 15 residues from cysteine through phenylalanine. Only the CDR3 portion is preserved as DNA: 45 bases, with reading frame beginning at the first base. V trim: 3 bases; J trim: 5 bases; unmatched bases: 6. The source is a man aged 35 to 55 with acute or convalescent COVID-19. Sequences were obtained from peripheral blood. The rearranged segments are TRBV19 and TRBJ1-3; TRBD1 agrees with 8 junctional bases. The CDR3: CASSIDRGSRNTIYF. Read as DNA, the sequence is TGTGCCAGTAGTATCGACAGGGGATCCCGAAACACCATATATTTT.